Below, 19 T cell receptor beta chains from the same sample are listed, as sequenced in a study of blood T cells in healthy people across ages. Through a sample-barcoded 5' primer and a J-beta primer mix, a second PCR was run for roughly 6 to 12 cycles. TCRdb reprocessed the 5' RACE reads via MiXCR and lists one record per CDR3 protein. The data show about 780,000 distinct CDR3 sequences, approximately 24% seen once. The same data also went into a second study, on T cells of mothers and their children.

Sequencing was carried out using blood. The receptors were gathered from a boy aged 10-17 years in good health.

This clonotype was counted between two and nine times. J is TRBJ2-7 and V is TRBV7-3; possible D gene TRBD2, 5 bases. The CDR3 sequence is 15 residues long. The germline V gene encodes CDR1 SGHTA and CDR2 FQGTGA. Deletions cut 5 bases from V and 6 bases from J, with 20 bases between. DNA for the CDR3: TGTGCCAGCAGCCCCGGATCTAGCCCAAGAAGCGAGCAGTACTTC. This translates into CASSPGSSPRSEQYF.

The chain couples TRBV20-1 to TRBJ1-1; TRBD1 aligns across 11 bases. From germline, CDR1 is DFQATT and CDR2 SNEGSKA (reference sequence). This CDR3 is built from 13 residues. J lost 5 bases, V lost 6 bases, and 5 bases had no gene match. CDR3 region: CSATGQGATEAFF. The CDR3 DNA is TGCAGTGCCACCGGACAGGGGGCGACTGAAGCTTTCTTT.

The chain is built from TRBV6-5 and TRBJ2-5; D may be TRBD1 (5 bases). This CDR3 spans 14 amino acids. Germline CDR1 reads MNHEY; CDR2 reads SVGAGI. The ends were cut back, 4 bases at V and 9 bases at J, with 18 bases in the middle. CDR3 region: CASSSLGRVDAQYF. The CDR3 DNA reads TGTGCCAGCAGTTCCCTTGGCAGGGTTGATGCCCAGTACTTC.

CDR3 sequence reads: CSASVPGPGGADTQYF. CDR3 bases: TGCAGTGCTAGTGTTCCGGGCCCCGGGGGGGCAGATACGCAGTATTTT. The chain couples TRBV20-1 to TRBJ2-3, with TRBD2 matching over 8 bases. Germline V CDR1 and CDR2: DFQATT, SNEGSKA (reference sequence). V dropped 3 bases and J dropped 4; count of bases not matched to a gene: 12. The CDR3 totals 16 residues.

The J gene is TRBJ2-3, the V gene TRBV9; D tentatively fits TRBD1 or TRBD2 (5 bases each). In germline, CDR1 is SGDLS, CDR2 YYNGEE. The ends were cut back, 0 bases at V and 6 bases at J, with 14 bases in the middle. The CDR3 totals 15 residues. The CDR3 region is CASSVETRGYDTQYF. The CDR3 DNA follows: TGTGCCAGCAGCGTAGAAACCCGGGGCTACGATACGCAGTATTTT. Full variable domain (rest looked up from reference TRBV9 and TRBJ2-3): DSGVTQTPKHLITATGQRVTLRCSPRSGDLSVYWYQQSLDQGLQFLIQYYNGEERAKGNILERFSAQQFPDLHSELNLSSLELGDSALYFCASSVETRGYDTQYFGPGTRLTVL.

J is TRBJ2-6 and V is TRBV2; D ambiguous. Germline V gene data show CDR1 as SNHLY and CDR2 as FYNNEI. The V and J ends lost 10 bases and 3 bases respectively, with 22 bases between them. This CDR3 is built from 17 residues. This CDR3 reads CATSGNTRLGGANVLTF. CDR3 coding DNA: TGTGCCACCTCAGGCAACACCCGTTTAGGTGGGGCCAACGTCCTGACTTTC. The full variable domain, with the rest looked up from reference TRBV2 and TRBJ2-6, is EPEVTQTPSHQVTQMGQEVILRCVPISNHLYFYWYRQILGQKVEFLVSFYNNEISEKSEIFDDQFSVERPDGSNFTLKIRSTKLEDSAMYFCATSGNTRLGGANVLTFGAGSRLTVL.

CDR3 sequence: CARGGQASYEQYF. CDR3 sequence (DNA): TGTGCCAGGGGAGGGCAGGCCTCCTACGAGCAGTACTTC. The chain recombines TRBV6-5 with TRBJ2-7; 7 nucleotides agree with TRBD2. This CDR3 is built from 13 residues. V shed 9 bases and J 0 bases; nucleotides not matched to a gene: 5. The germline V gene encodes CDR1 MNHEY and CDR2 SVGAGI.

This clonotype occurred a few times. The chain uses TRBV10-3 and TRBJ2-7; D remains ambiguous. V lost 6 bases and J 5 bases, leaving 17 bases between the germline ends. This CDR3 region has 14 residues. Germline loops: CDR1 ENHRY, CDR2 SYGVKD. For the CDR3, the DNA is TGTGCCATCAGCCTTGACGGCCTCGGAGACGAGCAGTACTTC. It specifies CAISLDGLGDEQYF.

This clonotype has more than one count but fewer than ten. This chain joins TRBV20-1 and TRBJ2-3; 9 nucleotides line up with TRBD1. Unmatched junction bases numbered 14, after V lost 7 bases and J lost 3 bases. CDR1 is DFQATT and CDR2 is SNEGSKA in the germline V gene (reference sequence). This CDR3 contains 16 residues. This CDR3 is CSVTNRGRDGTDTQYF. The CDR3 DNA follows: TGCAGTGTCACGAACAGGGGGCGCGATGGTACAGATACGCAGTATTTT.

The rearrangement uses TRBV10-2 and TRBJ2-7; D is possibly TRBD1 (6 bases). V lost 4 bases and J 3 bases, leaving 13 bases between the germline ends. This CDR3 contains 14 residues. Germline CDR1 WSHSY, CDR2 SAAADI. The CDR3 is CASSASTGVYEQYF. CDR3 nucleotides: TGCGCCAGCAGTGCCTCGACAGGCGTCTACGAGCAGTACTTC.

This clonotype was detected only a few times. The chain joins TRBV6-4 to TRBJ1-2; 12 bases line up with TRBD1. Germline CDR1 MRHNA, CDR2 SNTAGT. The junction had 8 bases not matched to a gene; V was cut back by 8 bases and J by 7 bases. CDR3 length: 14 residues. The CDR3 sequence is CASSPGTGGSGYTF. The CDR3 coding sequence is TGTGCCAGCTCCCCCGGGACAGGGGGCTCTGGCTACACCTTC.

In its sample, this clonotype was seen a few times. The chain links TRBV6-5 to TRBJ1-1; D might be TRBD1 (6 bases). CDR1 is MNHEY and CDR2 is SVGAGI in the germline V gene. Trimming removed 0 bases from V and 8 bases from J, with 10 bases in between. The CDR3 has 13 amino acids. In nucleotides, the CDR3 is TGTGCCAGCAGTTACTCAGGGGGGGGCGAAGCTTTCTTT. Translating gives CASSYSGGGEAFF.

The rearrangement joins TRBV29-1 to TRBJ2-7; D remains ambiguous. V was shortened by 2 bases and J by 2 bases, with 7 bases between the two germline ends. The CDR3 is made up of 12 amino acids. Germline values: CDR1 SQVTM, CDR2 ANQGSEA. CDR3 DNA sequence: TGCAGCGTTGAAACCCCTACCTACGAGCAGTACTTC. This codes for CSVETPTYEQYF.

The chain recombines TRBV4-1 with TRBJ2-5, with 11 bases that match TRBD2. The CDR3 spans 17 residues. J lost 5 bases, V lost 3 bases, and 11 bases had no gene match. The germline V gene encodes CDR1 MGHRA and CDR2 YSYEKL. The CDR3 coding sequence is TGCGCCAGCAGCCATCCTAGCGGGGGGCTGGGCGCGGAGACCCAGTACTTC. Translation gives CASSHPSGGLGAETQYF.

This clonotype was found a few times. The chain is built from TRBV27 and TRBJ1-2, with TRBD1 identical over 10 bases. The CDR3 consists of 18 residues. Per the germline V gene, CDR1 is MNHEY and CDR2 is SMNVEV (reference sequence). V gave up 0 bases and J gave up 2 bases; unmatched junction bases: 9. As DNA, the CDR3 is TGTGCCAGCAGTTTATCAGGGACAGGGGCTGAAGGGAACTATGGCTACACCTTC. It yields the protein CASSLSGTGAEGNYGYTF.

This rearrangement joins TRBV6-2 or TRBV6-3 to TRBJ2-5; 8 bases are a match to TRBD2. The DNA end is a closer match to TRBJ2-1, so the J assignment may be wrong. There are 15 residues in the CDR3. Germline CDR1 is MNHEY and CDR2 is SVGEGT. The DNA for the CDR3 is TGTGCCAGCAACCGGGCGGGGGGACGTTACAATGAGCAGTTCTTC. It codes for CASNRAGGRYNEQFF.

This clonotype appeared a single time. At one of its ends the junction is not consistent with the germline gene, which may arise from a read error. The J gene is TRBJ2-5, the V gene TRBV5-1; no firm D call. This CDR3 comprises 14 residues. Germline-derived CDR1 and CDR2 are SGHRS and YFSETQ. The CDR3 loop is CASSVVGPQEPQYF. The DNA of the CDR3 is TGCGCCAGCAGCGTGGTCGGCCCACAAGAGCCCCAGTACTTC.

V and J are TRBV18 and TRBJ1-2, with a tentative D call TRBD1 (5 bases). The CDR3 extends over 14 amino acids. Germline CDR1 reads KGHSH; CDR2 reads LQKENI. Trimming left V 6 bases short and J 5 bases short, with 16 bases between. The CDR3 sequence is CASSPGDSQYGYTF. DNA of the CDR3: TGTGCCAGCTCGCCCGGCGACAGCCAGTATGGCTACACCTTC.

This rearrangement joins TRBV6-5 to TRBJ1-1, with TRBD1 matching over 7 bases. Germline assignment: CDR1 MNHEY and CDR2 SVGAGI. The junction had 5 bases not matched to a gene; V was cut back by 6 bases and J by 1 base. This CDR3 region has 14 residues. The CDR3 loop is CASRYDRANTEAFF. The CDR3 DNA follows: TGTGCCAGCAGATACGACAGGGCGAACACTGAAGCTTTCTTT.